These 22 T cell receptor beta chains came from one sample sequenced in a study of blood T cell repertoires in COVID-19. Clones were sequenced by immunoSEQ multiplex PCR, and TCRdb holds only the in-frame ones, with some missing. The table records tens of thousands of clones, around 79% of them present only once. Sample: peripheral blood. These receptors were obtained from a man aged 55 to 69 with active or convalescent COVID-19.

This chain connects TRBV28 to TRBJ1-1; 7 nucleotides line up with TRBD1. V gave up 6 bases and J gave up 0 bases; unmatched junction bases: 10. The CDR3 has 16 amino acids. Per germline, CDR1 MDHEN and CDR2 SYDVKM. The CDR3 loop is CASSRQGPRLNTEAFF. The CDR3 DNA follows: TGTGCCAGCAGCCGACAGGGCCCTCGACTGAACACTGAAGCTTTCTTT.

About this clone itself: At one boundary the junction diverges from the germline segment, which might be a read error. The gene calls are TRBV7-2 and TRBJ2-2; D is possibly TRBD1 (6 bases). This CDR3 is 12 amino acids long. Germline assignment: CDR1 SGHTA and CDR2 FQGNSA. CDR3 loop: CASSLRAGELFF. In nucleotides, the CDR3 is TGTGCCAGCAGCTTAAGAGCAGGGGAACTGTTTTTT.

This clone came up a few times. The chain carries TRBV23-1 and TRBJ1-4, with 7 bases aligning to TRBD1. TRBV23-1 falls under the ORF class, with uncertain function. After removal of 6 bases from V and 4 bases from J, the junction contained 8 bases not matched to a gene. CDR3 length equals 15 residues. CDR3 bases: TGCGCCAGCAGATGGAGGGGGCAGGTTAATGAAAAACTGTTTTTT. It translates to CASRWRGQVNEKLFF.

The gene calls are TRBV11-3 and TRBJ2-7; 12 bases are a match to TRBD1. The V gene's germline CDR1 is SGHNT and CDR2 YENEEA. V trimming: 6 bases; J trimming: 6 bases; junction bases outside the gene matches: 15. The CDR3 spans 17 residues. For the CDR3, the DNA is TGTGCCAGCAGTTCAAGTTGGGGGACAGGGGGCAACCCCGAGCAGTACTTC. Translating gives CASSSSWGTGGNPEQYF.

The gene calls are TRBV6-5 and TRBJ1-2; D possibly corresponds to TRBD1 (6 bases). Germline V lookup: CDR1 MNHEY, CDR2 SVGAGI. Trimming shortened V by 10 bases and J by 1 base, and 13 bases separated the two germline ends. The CDR3 consists of 13 residues. Written as DNA, the CDR3 is TGTGCCACGACCAGGACAGTTAACTATGGCTACACCTTC. It is translated as CATTRTVNYGYTF.

The chain recombines TRBV4-1 with TRBJ1-4; possibly TRBD1 for D (6 bases). Per the germline V gene, CDR1 is MGHRA and CDR2 is YSYEKL. Trimming stripped 4 bases from V and 4 bases from J, with 16 bases between. The CDR3 is 16 residues long. The CDR3 DNA reads TGCGCCAGCAGCCGGGCCGGGGGGCTGATTAATGAAAAACTGTTTTTT. It codes for CASSRAGGLINEKLFF.

The chain has TRBV6-5 and TRBJ2-3, with D perhaps TRBD2 (6 bases). V lost 2 bases and J lost 9, with 15 bases in between. The CDR3 extends over 14 amino acids. Germline CDR1 reads MNHEY; CDR2 reads SVGAGI. CDR3 amino acids: CASSYGGGSETQYF. The CDR3, as DNA: TGTGCCAGCAGTTACGGTGGGGGGTCGGAGACGCAGTATTTT.

This chain links TRBV4-3 with TRBJ2-7; D is perhaps TRBD2 (6 bases). CDR1 is LGHNA and CDR2 is YSLEER in the germline V gene. The CDR3 has 15 residues. Trimming shortened V by 3 bases and J by 3 bases, and 15 bases separated the two germline ends. The CDR3, as DNA: TGCGCCAGCAGCCAGGGACTGGGCAGGATCTACGAGCAGTACTTC. Protein: CASSQGLGRIYEQYF.

The CDR3 nucleotides read TGTGCCACCAGCAGGGACAATTATGGCTACACCTTC. Protein sequence: CATSRDNYGYTF. The chain joins TRBV15 to TRBJ1-2; D might be TRBD1 (5 bases). CDR1 and CDR2 (germline): LNHNV, YYDKDF (reference sequence). The CDR3 sequence is 12 residues long. V gave up 3 bases and J gave up 5 bases, with 7 bases separating them.

This chain uses TRBV11-2 with TRBJ1-3, with D perhaps matching TRBD1 (6 bases). Germline CDR1 is SGHAT and CDR2 is FQNNGV. This CDR3 is built from 15 residues. Trimming left V 4 bases short and J 3 bases short, with 13 bases between. The CDR3 protein is CASSSQQGVGNTIYF. For the CDR3, the DNA is TGTGCCAGCAGCTCACAACAGGGCGTTGGAAACACCATATATTTT.

This clone showed up just a few times. The CDR3 sequence is CASSLGAGGATDTQYF. The DNA of the CDR3 is TGTGCCAGCAGCCTCGGGGCAGGGGGCGCGACAGATACGCAGTATTTT. The chain joins TRBV7-7 to TRBJ2-3; the match to TRBD1 covers 8 bases. The V gene's germline CDR1 is SSHAT and CDR2 FNYEAQ (reference sequence). There are 16 residues in the CDR3. V trimming: 5 bases; J trimming: 3 bases; junction bases outside the gene matches: 10.

This clone has only one observation. The rearrangement uses TRBV7-8 and TRBJ2-3; TRBD1 aligns across 7 bases. V lost 1 base and J lost 5; bases outside the gene matches: 6. The germline gives CDR1 SGHVS, CDR2 FQNEAQ. CDR3 length equals 15 residues. The CDR3 coding sequence is TGTGCCAGCAGCTTAGAGGGGGCAGAAATAGATACGCAGTATTTT. Encoded protein: CASSLEGAEIDTQYF. Variable domain in full (rest from reference TRBV7-8 and TRBJ2-3): GAGVSQSPRYKVAKRGQDVALRCDPISGHVSLFWYQQALGQGPEFLTYFQNEAQLDKSGLPSDRFFAERPEGSVSTLKIQRTQQEDSAVYLCASSLEGAEIDTQYFGPGTRLTVL.

This clone appeared once. The rearrangement uses TRBV11-3 and TRBJ2-5, with TRBD2 matching 10 bases. The CDR3 sequence is 15 residues long. Germline assignment: CDR1 SGHNT and CDR2 YENEEA. The trim removed 5 bases at V and 4 bases at J, leaving 7 bases unmatched. CDR3 in DNA: TGTGCCAGCAGCCTACAAGCGGGGGGGATAGAGACCCAGTACTTC. Protein product: CASSLQAGGIETQYF.

This clone was observed a few times. The gene calls are TRBV7-3 and TRBJ2-7; a possible D gene is TRBD1 (5 bases). The germline V gene encodes CDR1 SGHTA and CDR2 FQGTGA. The CDR3 totals 14 residues. V shed 5 bases and J shed 3 bases, with 14 bases lying between them. CDR3 residues: CASSPTWGSYEQYF. Written as DNA, the CDR3 is TGTGCCAGCAGCCCAACTTGGGGCAGCTACGAGCAGTACTTC.

This clone has just one count. The V call is TRBV11-2, the J call TRBJ1-2; 7 bases agree with TRBD1. Germline CDR1 and CDR2: SGHAT and FQNNGV. Trimming took 5 bases from V and 2 from J; bases not matched to a gene: 2. This CDR3 is 13 amino acids long. The CDR3 is CASSPTGNYGYTF. The DNA of the CDR3 is TGTGCCAGCAGCCCGACAGGGAACTATGGCTACACCTTC.

V gene TRBV2 combines with J gene TRBJ1-2; the D gene is possibly TRBD1 (6 bases). CDR1 SNHLY and CDR2 FYNNEI come from the germline V gene. The CDR3 is 15 residues long. Trimming cost V 3 bases and J 5 bases, with 16 bases left between them. The CDR3 loop is CASSDVIRGEYGYTF. In DNA form, the CDR3 reads TGTGCCAGCAGTGACGTCATCAGGGGCGAGTATGGCTACACCTTC.

The chain carries TRBV19 and TRBJ2-7, with TRBD1 identical over 12 bases. Losses at the gene ends were 4 bases for V and 4 bases for J; bases not matched to a gene: 5. The germline V gene has CDR1 LNHDA and CDR2 SQIVND (reference sequence). The CDR3 is made up of 15 amino acids. CDR3 in amino acids: CASSTWDRGRYEQYF. The CDR3 DNA reads TGTGCCAGTAGTACGTGGGACAGGGGGCGTTACGAGCAGTACTTC.

This clone has just a few counts. The chain uses TRBV28 and TRBJ1-4; D may be TRBD1 (5 bases). Germline assignment: CDR1 MDHEN and CDR2 SYDVKM. V was clipped by 4 bases and J by 5 bases, with 14 bases between them. This CDR3 is 15 amino acids long. The CDR3 protein is CASSSSTKGNEKLFF. The CDR3 nucleotides read TGTGCCAGCAGTTCGTCGACAAAGGGGAATGAAAAACTGTTTTTT.

The CDR3 coding sequence is TGTGCCATCAGTGAGGCCCGCGGGGGGCTAACTGGAAACACCATATATTTT. This sequence encodes CAISEARGGLTGNTIYF. The chain combines TRBV10-3 with TRBJ1-3; perhaps TRBD1 as D (6 bases). V gave up 2 bases and J gave up 2 bases, with 16 bases separating them. The length of the CDR3 is 17 residues. Germline CDR1 reads ENHRY; CDR2 reads SYGVKD.

V usage is TRBV28 and J usage is TRBJ2-5, with 9 nucleotides matching TRBD1. Germline V gives CDR1 MDHEN, CDR2 SYDVKM. There are 13 residues in the CDR3. The ends lost 6 bases at V and 5 bases at J; junction bases unmatched: 4. Written as DNA, the CDR3 is TGTGCCAGCAGACCCGGACAGGGGGAGACCCAGTACTTC. It specifies CASRPGQGETQYF.

The rearrangement joins TRBV5-1 to TRBJ2-7; the D gene is possibly TRBD1 (6 bases). CDR1 and CDR2 from the germline V gene are SGHRS and YFSETQ. The ends were cut back, 5 bases at V and 1 base at J, with 16 bases in the middle. The CDR3 loop spans 15 amino acids. The CDR3 region is CASSSGQTISYEQYF. The CDR3 region has the DNA TGCGCCAGCAGTTCCGGACAGACCATTTCCTACGAGCAGTACTTC.

The V call is TRBV19, the J call TRBJ1-2; D unclear. With 1 base removed from V and 2 bases from J, the gap between germline ends came to 11 bases. The CDR3 spans 15 residues. Germline loops: CDR1 LNHDA, CDR2 SQIVND (reference sequence). The chain's CDR3 is CASSIGRNLNYGYTF. The CDR3 DNA follows: TGTGCCAGTAGTATAGGCAGGAATCTCAACTATGGCTACACCTTC.